This record covers a single T cell receptor beta chain. Clones were sequenced by immunoSEQ multiplex PCR, and TCRdb holds only the in-frame ones, with some missing. The table includes tens of thousands of clones, 70% to 90% detected once. Between the trimmed V and J ends, which lost 5 bases and 3 bases, there was a span of 10 bases. CDR3 length: 13 amino acids. Germline V CDR1 and CDR2: MGHDK, SYGVNS. The sample belongs to a study of blood T cell repertoires in COVID-19. Patients at the Seattle site were enrolled during active infection and followed longitudinally. This receptor was taken from a man aged 55 to 70 with COVID-19, enrolled during active disease. V gene TRBV25-1 combines with J gene TRBJ1-1, with D maybe TRBD1 (6 bases). Specimen: peripheral blood. In nucleotides, the CDR3 is TGTGCCAGCAGTCCCAGGGGTGACACTGAAGCTTTCTTT. Residues: CASSPRGDTEAFF.